The T cell receptor beta chain under discussion was sequenced for a study of T cell clones after liver transplantation. Points on this clone: No antigen is known for it.

Study-wide points: Small, mixed patient groups and varying post-transplant times limit these conclusions.

This CDR3 comprises 15 residues. The germline gives CDR1 LGHNA, CDR2 YSLEER. The V and J ends lost 5 bases and 0 bases respectively, with 11 bases between them. The table came from immunoSEQ multiplex PCR; TCRdb's copy has only in-frame clones and leaves some out. There are about 47,000 clones in the sample; 80% to 90% occur only once, and 13% to 15% lies in the top ten. This sample comprised CD8+ T cells from blood, obtained 12 months after liver transplant. This clonotype was obtained from a human patient who received a liver transplant. Some of the T cells may derive from the graft donor. V is TRBV4-3 and J is TRBJ2-1; D is unclear. CDR3 loop: CASSAIQSSYNEQFF. DNA for the CDR3: TGCGCCAGCAGCGCAATACAGAGCTCCTACAATGAGCAGTTCTTC.